Sequencing of this T cell receptor beta chain was carried out in a study of shared clonotypes between healthy human individuals. Trimming pared 11 bases from V and 0 bases from J, leaving 8 bases between. The CDR3 is made up of 12 amino acids. CDR1 and CDR2 (germline): LNHDA, SQIVND (reference sequence). Sequenced by immunoSEQ multiplex PCR; TCRdb stores in-frame clones only, minus some. In the table there are some 1,100,000 clones, around 78% of which are singletons. The sequence was collected from a man between 18 and 29 years old in good health. Some clones in this sample may be carry-over from other donors' samples. The V gene is TRBV19, the J gene TRBJ2-1, with D possibly being TRBD2 (5 bases). Sequenced material: memory CD4+ T cells from PBMCs. Specified subset: CD45RA-negative fraction. In DNA form, the CDR3 reads TGTGCCGCCGGGGTCTCCTACAATGAGCAGTTCTTC. This sequence encodes CAAGVSYNEQFF. The whole variable domain, filled in from reference TRBV19 and TRBJ2-1, reads DGGITQSPKYLFRKEGQNVTLSCEQNLNHDAMYWYRQDPGQGLRLIYYSQIVNDFQKGDIAEGYSVSREKKESFPLTVTSAQKNPTAFYLCAAGVSYNEQFFGPGTRLTVL.